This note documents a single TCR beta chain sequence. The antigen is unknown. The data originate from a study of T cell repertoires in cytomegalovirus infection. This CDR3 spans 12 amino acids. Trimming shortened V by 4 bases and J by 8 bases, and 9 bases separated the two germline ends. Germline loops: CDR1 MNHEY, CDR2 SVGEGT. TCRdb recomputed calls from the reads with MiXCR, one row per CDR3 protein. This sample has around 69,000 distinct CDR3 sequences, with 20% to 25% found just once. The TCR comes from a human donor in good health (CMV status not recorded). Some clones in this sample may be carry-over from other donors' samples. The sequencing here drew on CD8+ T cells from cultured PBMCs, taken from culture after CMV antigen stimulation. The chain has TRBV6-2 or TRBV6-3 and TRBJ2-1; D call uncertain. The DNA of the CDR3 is TGTGCCAGCAGTTTAAGGCCGGATGAGCAGTTCTTC. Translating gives CASSLRPDEQFF.